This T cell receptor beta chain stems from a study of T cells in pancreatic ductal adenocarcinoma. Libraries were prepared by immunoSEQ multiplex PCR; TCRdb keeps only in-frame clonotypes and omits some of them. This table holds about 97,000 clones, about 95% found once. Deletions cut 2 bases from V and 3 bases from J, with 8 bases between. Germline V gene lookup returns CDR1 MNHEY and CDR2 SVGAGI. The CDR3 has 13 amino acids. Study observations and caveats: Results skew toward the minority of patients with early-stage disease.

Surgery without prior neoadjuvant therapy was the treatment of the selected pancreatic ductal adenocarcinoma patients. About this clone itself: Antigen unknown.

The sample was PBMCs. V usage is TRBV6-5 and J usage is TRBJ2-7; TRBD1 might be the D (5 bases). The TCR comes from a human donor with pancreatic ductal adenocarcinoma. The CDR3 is CASSYHRNYEQYF. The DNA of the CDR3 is TGTGCCAGCAGTTACCACAGGAACTACGAGCAGTACTTC.